This is a list of T cell receptor beta chains from one sample in a study of human T cells and chemical hapten exposure. TCRdb re-derived calls from the RACE reads in MiXCR, one entry per CDR3 protein. The data contain about 380,000 distinct CDR3 sequences, about 6% of them singletons. The sequencing here drew on whole blood, taken in connection with sensitization to the hapten diphenylcyclopropenone (DPC). The receptors come from a woman aged 18-29 years with alopecia areata. Some clones in this sample may be carry-over from other donors' samples. Both conserved end residues are trimmed from each CDR3.

j_gene: TRBJ2-7
v_gene: TRBV27
CDR3aa: ASSFGAGTYEQY

j_gene: TRBJ2-1
v_gene: TRBV24-1
CDR3aa: ATSDPGGTF

j_gene: TRBJ2-1
v_gene: TRBV9
CDR3aa: ASSVSGGPQGGGQF

j_gene: TRBJ1-1
v_gene: TRBV11-2
CDR3aa: ASRLNNEAF

j_gene: TRBJ1-2
v_gene: TRBV7-9
CDR3aa: ASSLVAGRRSSYGYT

j_gene: TRBJ2-3
v_gene: TRBV20-1
CDR3aa: SPRGGAADTQY

j_gene: TRBJ2-7
v_gene: TRBV27
CDR3aa: ASRYLRGFTYEQY

j_gene: TRBJ1-2
v_gene: TRBV10-3
CDR3aa: AISEFLTGGVRDYGYT

j_gene: TRBJ1-2
v_gene: TRBV29-1
CDR3aa: SVGEAANYGYT

j_gene: TRBJ2-1
v_gene: TRBV6-2/TRBV6-3
CDR3aa: ASRKLDRQF

j_gene: TRBJ1-2
v_gene: TRBV7-9
CDR3aa: ASSLLAVPTYGYT

j_gene: TRBJ1-5
v_gene: TRBV27
CDR3aa: ASSLSPGQPQH

j_gene: TRBJ2-1
v_gene: TRBV7-9
CDR3aa: ASSPLRSDSYNEQF

j_gene: TRBJ1-2
v_gene: TRBV6-5
CDR3aa: ASSLAANYDYT

j_gene: TRBJ1-5
v_gene: TRBV7-2
CDR3aa: ASSLTGQGGQPQH

j_gene: TRBJ1-1
v_gene: TRBV2
CDR3aa: ASSPPEGTEAF

j_gene: TRBJ1-2
v_gene: TRBV28
CDR3aa: ASSLSLVYGYT

j_gene: TRBJ2-1
v_gene: TRBV12-3/TRBV12-4
CDR3aa: ASTNRDFIFQF

j_gene: TRBJ1-4
v_gene: TRBV28
CDR3aa: ASSLSVTGTNEKLF

j_gene: TRBJ2-6
v_gene: TRBV6-5
CDR3aa: ASRMEGAGANVLT

j_gene: TRBJ1-2
v_gene: TRBV29-1
CDR3aa: SVEAGGAYGYT

j_gene: TRBJ2-7
v_gene: TRBV28
CDR3aa: ASSRGRDRVDYEQY

j_gene: TRBJ2-1
v_gene: TRBV29-1
CDR3aa: SVRWTGSYNEQF

j_gene: TRBJ1-1
v_gene: TRBV12-3/TRBV12-4
CDR3aa: ASSQIQGSTDAF

j_gene: TRBJ2-6
v_gene: TRBV7-9
CDR3aa: ASGPRAGASSGANVLT

j_gene: TRBJ1-2
v_gene: TRBV7-2
CDR3aa: ASSPGGYGYT

j_gene: TRBJ2-3
v_gene: TRBV12-3/TRBV12-4
CDR3aa: ASSPGTTSTDTQY

j_gene: TRBJ2-5
v_gene: TRBV2
CDR3aa: ASRATSVGETQY

j_gene: TRBJ2-5
v_gene: TRBV7-2
CDR3aa: ASSQTSGGPPETQY

j_gene: TRBJ2-4
v_gene: TRBV16
CDR3aa: ASSQSSNNIQY

j_gene: TRBJ2-2
v_gene: TRBV2
CDR3aa: ASRRQGAGTGELF

j_gene: TRBJ2-1
v_gene: TRBV6-2/TRBV6-3
CDR3aa: ASTQGQGAFAGEQF

j_gene: TRBJ2-7
v_gene: TRBV20-1
CDR3aa: SAIQGVAEQY

j_gene: TRBJ1-2
v_gene: TRBV7-3
CDR3aa: ASSSSGTGSYGYT

j_gene: TRBJ1-1
v_gene: TRBV12-3/TRBV12-4
CDR3aa: ASKNRESTEAF

j_gene: TRBJ1-1
v_gene: TRBV4-1
CDR3aa: ASSQDRGPNTEAF

j_gene: TRBJ2-3
v_gene: TRBV20-1
CDR3aa: SARLGGTDTQY

j_gene: TRBJ2-7
v_gene: TRBV7-3
CDR3aa: ASSLGPGVHEQY

j_gene: TRBJ1-1
v_gene: TRBV24-1
CDR3aa: ATREGLNTEAF

j_gene: TRBJ1-2
v_gene: TRBV28
CDR3aa: ASSRYGTLLNYGYT

j_gene: TRBJ1-5
v_gene: TRBV28
CDR3aa: ASSSPGQGYQPQH

j_gene: TRBJ1-2
v_gene: TRBV9
CDR3aa: ASSVAPDSGGYT

j_gene: TRBJ1-1
v_gene: TRBV2
CDR3aa: ASKMAGLNTEAF

j_gene: TRBJ2-5
v_gene: TRBV4-1
CDR3aa: ASSQPRGRTQQETQY

j_gene: TRBJ1-4
v_gene: TRBV10-3
CDR3aa: AISESGQGGEKLF

j_gene: TRBJ1-6
v_gene: TRBV10-3
CDR3aa: AISARIFEEGGTLH

j_gene: TRBJ1-1
v_gene: TRBV7-9
CDR3aa: ASSPRGGVVTEAF

j_gene: TRBJ1-6
v_gene: TRBV27
CDR3aa: ASSFGGNSPLH

j_gene: TRBJ1-2
v_gene: TRBV4-3
CDR3aa: ASSSGDDREYSNGYT

j_gene: TRBJ2-7
v_gene: TRBV20-1
CDR3aa: SARDSVAVYEQY

j_gene: TRBJ1-1
v_gene: TRBV29-1
CDR3aa: SVAYTTLMNTEAF

j_gene: TRBJ1-1
v_gene: TRBV18
CDR3aa: ASSLPGVGNEAF

j_gene: TRBJ1-2
v_gene: TRBV2
CDR3aa: ASSRITGLGGYT

j_gene: TRBJ2-3
v_gene: TRBV3-1
CDR3aa: ASSQDTSETQY

j_gene: TRBJ2-7
v_gene: TRBV6-6
CDR3aa: ASSYPGGQGAGEQY

j_gene: TRBJ2-1
v_gene: TRBV12-5
CDR3aa: ASGSRLSSGNEQF

j_gene: TRBJ2-7
v_gene: TRBV12-3/TRBV12-4
CDR3aa: ASSVLAYDEQY